Listed here is a single TCR beta chain. The antigen remains unidentified. The CDR3 extends over 14 amino acids. Trimming shortened V by 7 bases and J by 0 bases, and 11 bases separated the two germline ends. Germline CDR1 reads SGHRS; CDR2 reads YFSETQ. The sample is drawn from a study of graft-versus-host responses after intestinal transplantation. At the level of the study: The transplants performed in recipients were multivisceral, liver-intestinal, or isolated intestinal. Among the recipients, all got anti-thymocyte globulin induction and then tacrolimus and steroids for around 3 years.

Points from the study as a whole: Early post-transplant HvG declines were associated with peak circulating GvH clone levels. GvH clones detected in recipient marrow included some appearing first in ileum or blood.

The data were produced by immunoSEQ multiplex PCR, yet TCRdb's version contains in-frame clones alone and is incomplete. The sample consists of about 93,000 clones, about 93% of them appearing once. This receptor was identified in a human donor who received an intestinal transplant. This sequence joins TRBV5-1 and TRBJ2-1, with a possible D match to TRBD1 (6 bases). Specimen: unstimulated CD8+ T cells sorted from spleen or lymph node cells, collected before intestinal transplant. As DNA, the CDR3 is TGCGCCAGCGGGGGCGAAGCCTCCTACAATGAGCAGTTCTTC. The encoded protein is CASGGEASYNEQFF.